The TCR beta chain under discussion was sequenced for a study of control samples from healthy donors and cancer patients. TCRdb's table, derived via immunoSEQ multiplex PCR, lists solely in-frame clones and lacks some. The table lists around 6,100 clones, over 55% of them singletons, with approximately 7.6% in the top ten. The V gene's germline CDR1 is LNHDA and CDR2 SQIVND (reference sequence). The V end was cut by 4 bases, the J end by 2 bases, with 16 bases between. The CDR3 extends over 16 amino acids. The sequenced sample was formalin-fixed, paraffin-embedded tissue. This rearrangement joins TRBV19 to TRBJ2-3, with D possibly being TRBD2 (6 bases). The receptor comes from a male donor with melanoma. CDR3: CASSTGTRGNTDTQYF. The CDR3 DNA reads TGTGCCAGTAGTACCGGGACCCGGGGGAACACAGATACGCAGTATTTT. The entire variable domain, with the rest obtained from reference TRBV19 and TRBJ2-3, is as follows: DGGITQSPKYLFRKEGQNVTLSCEQNLNHDAMYWYRQDPGQGLRLIYYSQIVNDFQKGDIAEGYSVSREKKESFPLTVTSAQKNPTAFYLCASSTGTRGNTDTQYFGPGTRLTVL.